Below are 24 T cell receptor beta chains sequenced from a single sample in a study of Tregs in tolerant kidney transplant recipients. Libraries were prepared by immunoSEQ multiplex PCR; TCRdb keeps only in-frame clonotypes and omits some of them. In the table there are 40,000 to 50,000 clones, 91% of which are singletons. Sequenced: Tregs from blood. These receptors all come from a human donor in good health.

J is TRBJ2-3 and V is TRBV6-5; 7 bases line up with TRBD1. The CDR3 is made up of 14 amino acids. From germline, CDR1 is MNHEY and CDR2 SVGAGI. J was trimmed by 6 bases and V by 4 bases; bases with no gene match: 7. The CDR3 protein is CASSLDRVVDTQYF. The CDR3 nucleotides are TGTGCCAGCAGTTTAGACAGGGTTGTTGATACGCAGTATTTT.

CDR3 region: CASSLFGMNSPLHF. In DNA form, the CDR3 reads TGTGCCAGCAGCTTGTTCGGTATGAATTCACCCCTCCACTTT. The gene calls are TRBV5-4 and TRBJ1-6; D remains unclear. The CDR3 has 14 amino acids. CDR1 is SGHNT, CDR2 YYREEE, per germline (reference sequence). The germline V and J ends were trimmed by 1 base and 7 bases, with 9 bases remaining between them.

The chain joins TRBV5-1 to TRBJ2-1; TRBD2 aligns across 8 bases. This CDR3 has 17 amino acids. J was trimmed by 1 base and V by 1 base; bases with no gene match: 7. The germline gives CDR1 SGHRS, CDR2 YFSETQ. In nucleotides, the CDR3 is TGCGCCAGCAGCTTGTTGACTAGCGCCCTGTCCTACAATGAGCAGTTCTTC. Its protein is CASSLLTSALSYNEQFF. Full variable domain (missing parts from reference TRBV5-1 and TRBJ2-1): KAGVTQTPRYLIKTRGQQVTLSCSPISGHRSVSWYQQTPGQGLQFLFEYFSETQRNKGNFPGRFSGRQFSNSRSEMNVSTLELGDSALYLCASSLLTSALSYNEQFFGPGTRLTVL.

This clone has only one observation. The chain recombines TRBV30 with TRBJ1-4; 10 bases are a match to TRBD1. The length of the CDR3 is 13 residues. After removal of 5 bases from V and 8 bases from J, the junction contained 5 bases not matched to a gene. CDR1 and CDR2 (germline): GTSNPN, SVGIG (reference sequence). The CDR3 reads CAWGGTGVEKLFF. CDR3 nucleotide sequence: TGTGCCTGGGGCGGGACAGGGGTCGAAAAACTGTTTTTT.

The rearrangement links TRBV5-6 to TRBJ2-5; tentative D call: TRBD2 (6 bases). The V gene's germline CDR1 is SGHDT and CDR2 YYEEEE. V lost 1 base, J lost 7 bases, and 14 bases lay in between. The CDR3 runs to 14 residues. This chain's CDR3 is CASSLRGPGGTQYF. The CDR3 DNA reads as TGTGCCAGCAGCTTGCGAGGTCCCGGGGGGACCCAGTACTTC.

The table lists this clone with a count of one. One end of the junction is discordant with germline, which a read error may explain. The sample has other DNA sequences that encode this CDR3 too. This chain links TRBV5-1 with TRBJ2-2; weak D call: TRBD1 (6 bases). The CDR3 is 14 amino acids. Germline values: CDR1 SGHRS, CDR2 YFSETQ. The CDR3 region has the DNA TGCGCCAGCAGCTTGGGGGGGCTGACCGGAGAGCTGTTTTTT. Translation: CASSLGGLTGELFF.

The V call is TRBV5-1, the J call TRBJ2-2; D is ambiguous. This CDR3 is 15 amino acids long. Between the trimmed V and J ends, which lost 4 bases and 5 bases, there was a span of 15 bases. Germline-derived CDR1 and CDR2 are SGHRS and YFSETQ. CDR3 in DNA: TGCGCCAGCAGCCCGAGGCACACTCGGACCGGGGAGCTGTTTTTT. Protein product: CASSPRHTRTGELFF.

The V call is TRBV15, the J call TRBJ1-5, with no clear D. There are 18 residues in the CDR3. Germline V gene lookup returns CDR1 LNHNV and CDR2 YYDKDF (reference sequence). Trimming shortened V by 1 base and J by 1 base, and 17 bases separated the two germline ends. The CDR3 region has the DNA TGTGCCACCAGCAGAGTCGGGTTCGGCACCTTGAGCAATCAGCCCCAGCATTTT. This codes for CATSRVGFGTLSNQPQHF. The full variable domain, rest sourced from reference TRBV15 and TRBJ1-5, is DAMVIQNPRYQVTQFGKPVTLSCSQTLNHNVMYWYQQKSSQAPKLLFHYYDKDFNNEADTPDNFQSRRPNTSFCFLDIRSPGLGDTAMYLCATSRVGFGTLSNQPQHFGDGTRLSIL.

V and J are TRBV6-1 and TRBJ1-3; no clear D. The germline CDR1 and CDR2 sequences are MNHNS and SASEGT. This CDR3 region has 13 residues. Trimming removed 4 bases at V and 4 bases at J, with 8 bases between. This CDR3 is CASSASGGNTIYF. The CDR3 coding sequence is TGTGCCAGCAGTGCCTCCGGGGGAAACACCATATATTTT.

The chain couples TRBV7-6 to TRBJ1-5; D call uncertain. Germline V gene sequence: CDR1 SGHVS, CDR2 FNYEAQ. The germline V and J ends were trimmed by 4 bases and 7 bases, with 11 bases remaining between them. This CDR3 comprises 13 residues. This chain's CDR3 is CASSSEPWQPQHF. Written as DNA, the CDR3 is TGTGCCAGCAGCTCGGAGCCTTGGCAGCCCCAGCATTTT.

V gene TRBV5-1 combines with J gene TRBJ2-1; weak D call: TRBD2 (5 bases). The CDR3 is made up of 14 amino acids. CDR1 is SGHRS and CDR2 is YFSETQ in the germline V gene. Trimming took 5 bases from V and 0 from J, leaving 9 bases between them. Here the CDR3 reads CASSRGGSYNEQFF. CDR3 bases: TGCGCCAGCAGTCGGGGTGGCTCCTACAATGAGCAGTTCTTC.

This clone was seen once. The chain employs TRBV10-3 and TRBJ2-7; a possible D gene is TRBD1 (5 bases). The CDR3 runs 15 residues. Germline V gene data show CDR1 as ENHRY and CDR2 as SYGVKD. Deletions cut 3 bases from V and 2 bases from J, with 14 bases between. CDR3 sequence reads: CAISEGQGGPYEQYF. The CDR3 DNA reads TGTGCCATCAGTGAAGGCCAGGGTGGGCCCTACGAGCAGTACTTC.

V gene TRBV5-1 combines with J gene TRBJ2-2; weak D call: TRBD1 (6 bases). Germline V gene lookup returns CDR1 SGHRS and CDR2 YFSETQ. With 2 bases removed from V and 4 bases from J, the gap between germline ends came to 12 bases. This CDR3 comprises 15 residues. CDR3 amino acids: CASSLTGMATGELFF. CDR3 coding DNA: TGCGCCAGCAGCTTAACAGGGATGGCCACCGGGGAGCTGTTTTTT.

The rearrangement uses TRBV11-2 and TRBJ2-3; 8 nucleotides line up with TRBD1. With 4 bases clipped from V and 6 bases from J, the junction kept 9 bases outside the gene matches. The CDR3 is 15 amino acids. Per the germline V gene, CDR1 is SGHAT and CDR2 is FQNNGV. CDR3 bases: TGTGCCAGCAGCTCCTCCAACAGGGGGGCTGATACGCAGTATTTT. It translates to CASSSSNRGADTQYF.

This clone was picked up one time. The chain uses TRBV11-2 and TRBJ1-2; D is possibly TRBD1 (5 bases). This CDR3 has 14 residues. CDR1 and CDR2 from the germline V gene are SGHAT and FQNNGV. V was shortened by 5 bases and J by 2 bases, with 12 bases between the two germline ends. As DNA, the CDR3 is TGTGCCAGCAGCCCTAGGGAGGGGAACTATGGCTACACCTTC. It translates to CASSPREGNYGYTF.

This clone was counted a single time. V usage is TRBV19 and J usage is TRBJ2-3; 8 bases agree with TRBD1. The CDR3 extends over 14 amino acids. With V trimmed by 5 bases and J by 1 base, 2 bases remained unmatched. CDR1 is LNHDA and CDR2 is SQIVND in the germline V gene (reference sequence). CDR3 amino acids: CASSARGRTDTQYF. The CDR3 DNA reads as TGTGCCAGTAGTGCCAGGGGGCGCACAGATACGCAGTATTTT.

V gene TRBV7-3 combines with J gene TRBJ2-5, with 13 bases matching TRBD2. This CDR3 is 15 amino acids long. The germline V gene has CDR1 SGHTA and CDR2 FQGTGA. Germline trimming cut 5 bases from V and 5 bases from J; bases unmatched to any gene: 5. The CDR3: CASSPLGLAGETQYF. The CDR3 region has the DNA TGTGCCAGCAGCCCCCTGGGACTAGCGGGGGAGACCCAGTACTTC.

This chain joins TRBV7-9 and TRBJ1-2; TRBD1 might be the D (6 bases). CDR1 and CDR2 from the germline V gene are SEHNR and FQNEAQ (reference sequence). Trimming took off 4 bases at V and 4 bases at J, with 19 bases between the two ends. The CDR3 loop spans 16 amino acids. The CDR3 region is CASSSRQATHSYGYTF. Written as DNA, the CDR3 is TGTGCCAGCAGCTCCCGACAGGCTACACATAGCTATGGCTACACCTTC.

This clone was found once. The chain joins TRBV10-1 to TRBJ1-5; no clear D. The V gene's germline CDR1 is WNHNN and CDR2 SYGVQD (reference sequence). The CDR3 is made up of 14 amino acids. V was pared by 2 bases and J by 1 base, with 6 bases between. This CDR3 reads CASSETGSNQPQHF. As DNA, the CDR3 is TGCGCCAGCAGTGAGACTGGAAGCAATCAGCCCCAGCATTTT.

The V call is TRBV5-4, the J call TRBJ2-2; 11 positions match TRBD2. Trimming at V came to 4 bases and at J to 5 bases, leaving 7 bases not matched to a gene. Germline loops: CDR1 SGHNT, CDR2 YYREEE (reference sequence). CDR3 size: 16 residues. The CDR3 sequence is CASSPWTSGPTGELFF. The CDR3 DNA sequence: TGTGCCAGCAGCCCCTGGACTAGCGGGCCTACCGGGGAGCTGTTTTTT.

V gene TRBV7-8 combines with J gene TRBJ2-2; D perhaps matches TRBD2 (7 bases). Trimming removed 5 bases from V and 7 bases from J, with 17 bases in between. CDR3 length: 15 amino acids. Germline V gene data show CDR1 as SGHVS and CDR2 as FQNEAQ. The CDR3 spells CASSLRGRAVGELFF. In DNA form, the CDR3 reads TGTGCCAGCAGCCTAAGGGGGAGGGCGGTCGGGGAGCTGTTTTTT.

V is TRBV5-1 and J is TRBJ1-1; no clear D. This CDR3 has 13 residues. V was cut by 2 bases and J by 2 bases, with 7 bases left in between. Germline CDR1 is SGHRS and CDR2 is YFSETQ. CDR3 in amino acids: CASSLGRNTEAFF. In DNA, the CDR3 is TGCGCCAGCAGCTTAGGCCGCAACACTGAAGCTTTCTTT.

The gene calls are TRBV5-4 and TRBJ1-2; D might be TRBD1 (5 bases). There are 16 residues in the CDR3. Germline V CDR1 and CDR2: SGHNT, YYREEE (reference sequence). V lost 1 base to trimming and J lost 0 bases, with 13 bases between them. The CDR3 bases are TGTGCCAGCAGCTTGCAGGGAGTGCCCTCTAACTATGGCTACACCTTC. Translated, it gives CASSLQGVPSNYGYTF.

The chain recombines TRBV18 with TRBJ2-1; no reliable D call. Per the germline V gene, CDR1 is KGHSH and CDR2 is LQKENI. The CDR3 runs to 14 residues. Trimming removed 2 bases from V and 9 bases from J, with 14 bases in between. The chain's CDR3 is CASSPISMGFEQFF. CDR3 coding DNA: TGTGCCAGCTCACCAATTTCAATGGGGTTTGAGCAGTTCTTC.